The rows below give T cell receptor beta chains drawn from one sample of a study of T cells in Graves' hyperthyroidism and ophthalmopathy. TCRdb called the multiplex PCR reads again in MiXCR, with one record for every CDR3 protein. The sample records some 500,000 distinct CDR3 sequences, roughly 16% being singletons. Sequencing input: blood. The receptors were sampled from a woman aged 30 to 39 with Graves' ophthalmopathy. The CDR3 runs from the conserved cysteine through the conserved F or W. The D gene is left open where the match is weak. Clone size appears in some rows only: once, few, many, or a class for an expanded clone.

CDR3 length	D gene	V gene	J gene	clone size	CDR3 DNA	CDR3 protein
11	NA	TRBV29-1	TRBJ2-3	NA	TGCAGCGTTGAACAGGGGAGGACGCAGTATTTT	CSVEQGRTQYF
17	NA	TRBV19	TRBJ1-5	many	TGTGCCAGTGAGAAGACAGAAGGCTGGGCGAGCAATCAGCCCCAGCATTTT	CASEKTEGWASNQPQHF
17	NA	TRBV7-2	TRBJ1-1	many	TGTGCCAGCAGCTTAGCGCAGCCCGGCGGAGTGAACACTGAAGCTTTCTTT	CASSLAQPGGVNTEAFF
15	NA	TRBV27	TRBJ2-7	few	TGTGCCAGCAGCTACATTCCAAGAAGCTCCTACGAGCAGTACTTC	CASSYIPRSSYEQYF
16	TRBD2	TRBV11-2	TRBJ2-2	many	TGTGCCAGCACCCGGGTTCGGGGGGCGAACACCGGGGAGCTGTTTTTT	CASTRVRGANTGELFF
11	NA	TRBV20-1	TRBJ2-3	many	TGCAGTGCCACACTAGGAGATACGCAGTATTTT	CSATLGDTQYF
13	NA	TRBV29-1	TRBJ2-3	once	TGCAGCGTAAGCCCTACAGGGACAGATACGCAGTATTTT	CSVSPTGTDTQYF
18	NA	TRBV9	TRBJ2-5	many	TGTGCCAGCAGCGTATCCTCCGAGCGAGGAGGGTACCAAGAGACCCAGTACTTC	CASSVSSERGGYQETQYF
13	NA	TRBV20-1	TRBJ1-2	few	TGCAGTGCTAGAGATTCCCCAGTCCTGGTCCACACCTTC	CSARDSPVLVHTF
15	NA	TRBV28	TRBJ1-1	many	TGTGCCAGCAGTTTTAGCACAGGGCGAAGAACTGAAGCTTTCTTT	CASSFSTGRRTEAFF
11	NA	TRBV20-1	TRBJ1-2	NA	TGCAGTGCTAGCAAGGCGGGTGGCTACACCTTC	CSASKAGGYTF
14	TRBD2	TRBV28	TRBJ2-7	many	TGTGCAACGGAGAGGCTAGCGGAATTCTACGAGCAGTACTTC	CATERLAEFYEQYF
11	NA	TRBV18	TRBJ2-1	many	TGTGCCAGCTCACCTTTACATGAGCAGTTCTTC	CASSPLHEQFF
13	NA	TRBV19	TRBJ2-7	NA	TGTGCCAGTAGTAACGGGATAAGCTACGAGCAGTACTTC	CASSNGISYEQYF
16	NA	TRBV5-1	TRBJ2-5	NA	TGCGCCAGCAGCTTGGCCCCGGGACAGCGGGGGGAGACCCAGTACTTC	CASSLAPGQRGETQYF
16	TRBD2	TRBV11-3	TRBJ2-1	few	TGTGCCAGCACCCGCTATTTCGGGACTAGCTTCAATGAGCAGTTCTTC	CASTRYFGTSFNEQFF
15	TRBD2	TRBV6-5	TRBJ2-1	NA	TGTGCCAGCAGTTCTGCGACTAGCGTAGATAATGAGCAGTTCTTC	CASSSATSVDNEQFF
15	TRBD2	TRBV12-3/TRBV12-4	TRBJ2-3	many	TGTGCCAGCAGTTCGCTAGCGGGAGCCTTGGATACGCAGTATTTT	CASSSLAGALDTQYF
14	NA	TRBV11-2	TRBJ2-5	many	TGTGCCAGCAGCTCACAGGGACTACAAGAGACCCAGTACTTC	CASSSQGLQETQYF
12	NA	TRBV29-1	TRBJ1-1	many	TGCAGCGTTGTAAGGGTCGGCACTGAAGCTTTCTTT	CSVVRVGTEAFF
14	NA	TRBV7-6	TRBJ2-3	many	TGTGCCAGCAGCTTAGCGGGCTACACAGATACGCAGTATTTT	CASSLAGYTDTQYF
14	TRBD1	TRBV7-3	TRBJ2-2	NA	TGTGCCAGCAGCTTGGACAGGGATGTCGGGGAGCTGTTTTTT	CASSLDRDVGELFF
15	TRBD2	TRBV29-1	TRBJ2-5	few	TGCAGCGGAACTTTAGCGGGAGGGATGGGGGAGACCCAGTACTTC	CSGTLAGGMGETQYF